This T cell receptor beta chain was captured by sequencing in a study of shared clonotypes between healthy human individuals. Study-level information: Aged between 18 and 49, the donors were two women and three men.

Everyone who donated was a Caucasian adult who lived in Nashville, Tennessee. Profiling relied on immunoSEQ multiplex PCR, and the TCRdb table lists in-frame clones only, not all of them. The sample has fewer than 600,000 clones; roughly four fifths are singletons. A remark on this clone: As yet, its antigen is unknown.

Findings and limits, study-wide: Only blood underwent sampling, and tissue repertoires likely differ.

The clonotype was recovered from a woman aged 40 to 50 in good health. Some clones in this sample may be carry-over from other donors' samples. Sequenced sample: PBMCs.

The CDR3 loop is CASSLAGREFDTQYF. The DNA for the CDR3 is TGTGCCAGCAGCTTAGCGGGGCGGGAGTTTGATACGCAGTATTTT. The V call is TRBV7-2, the J call TRBJ2-3; 7 bases agree with TRBD2. The trim removed 0 bases at V and 6 bases at J, leaving 6 bases unmatched. Germline V CDR1 and CDR2: SGHTA, FQGNSA. The length of the CDR3 is 15 residues.